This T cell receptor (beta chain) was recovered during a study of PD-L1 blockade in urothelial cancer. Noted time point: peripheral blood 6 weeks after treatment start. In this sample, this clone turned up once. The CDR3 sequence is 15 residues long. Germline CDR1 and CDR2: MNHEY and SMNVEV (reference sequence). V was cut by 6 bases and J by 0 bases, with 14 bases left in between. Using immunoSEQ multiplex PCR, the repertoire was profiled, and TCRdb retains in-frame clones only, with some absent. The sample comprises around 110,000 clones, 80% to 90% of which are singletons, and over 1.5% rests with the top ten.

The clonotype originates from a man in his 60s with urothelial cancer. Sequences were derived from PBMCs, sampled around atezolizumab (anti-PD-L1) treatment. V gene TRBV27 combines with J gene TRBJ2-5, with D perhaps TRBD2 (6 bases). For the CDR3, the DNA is TGTGCCAGCAGCCTTGGGGGAGGAAACCAAGAGACCCAGTACTTC. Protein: CASSLGGGNQETQYF.